This note documents a single T cell receptor beta chain sequence. TCRdb's table, derived via immunoSEQ multiplex PCR, lists solely in-frame clones and lacks some. Of 110,000 to 150,000 clones in the sample, over 75% were seen once. Deletions cut 6 bases from V and 4 bases from J, with 7 bases between. This CDR3 comprises 11 residues. This sample is part of a study of T cell responses to AZD1222 COVID-19 vaccine. Study background: Doses given second, at about 4 or about 12 weeks, were pooled.

The sample was peripheral blood, taken on day 0 of AZD1222 vaccination. The receptor was derived from an adult in good health. This chain uses TRBV12-3 or TRBV12-4 with TRBJ2-7; D gene uncertain. The CDR3 region has the DNA TGTGCCAGCAGCTTCACATACGAGCAGTACTTC. Translating gives CASSFTYEQYF.